This passage covers 23 T cell receptor beta chains from one sample sequenced in a study of T cell repertoires in aging, cancer and after chemotherapy. Rearranged V-D-J TRB sequences were amplified with a mixed TRB-A/B primer pool. TCRdb itself ran the multiplex PCR reads through MiXCR, one entry per CDR3 protein. This table holds 750 to 1,000 distinct CDR3 sequences, 25% to 30% found once. TCR beta rearrangements were amplified from peripheral blood genomic DNA. The sequenced sample was blood. These receptors were collected from a human donor with a blood cancer.

The V call is TRBV6-2 or TRBV6-3, the J call TRBJ1-5; D is uncertain. V was trimmed by 10 bases and J by 7 bases, leaving 17 bases between them. The length of the CDR3 is 13 residues. CDR1 MNHEY and CDR2 SVGEGT come from the germline V gene. CDR3 DNA: TGTGCCACCGCTTATGGGGAGGCCCAGCCCCAGCATTTT. Encoded protein: CATAYGEAQPQHF.

This sequence joins TRBV20-1 and TRBJ2-1; D unclear. V was shortened by 7 bases and J by 4 bases, with 8 bases between the two germline ends. The CDR3 length is 11 residues. Germline loops: CDR1 DFQATT, CDR2 SNEGSKA (reference sequence). CDR3 DNA sequence: TGCAGTGGTCAGGAGTACAATGAGCAGTTCTTC. It codes for CSGQEYNEQFF.

Concerning this clonotype: This may come from a read error, since a much larger clone is one base off. The V gene is TRBV10-3, the J gene TRBJ2-7; D is ambiguous. The CDR3 has 11 amino acids. Trimming stripped 6 bases from V and 6 bases from J, with 9 bases between. Germline V gene lookup returns CDR1 ENHRY and CDR2 SYGVKD. The CDR3 DNA sequence: TGTGCCATCAGGTCCAGAGGCGAGCAGTACTTC. It encodes CAIRSRGEQYF.

This chain connects TRBV12-3 or TRBV12-4 to TRBJ2-7, with 10 bases fitting TRBD1. After removal of 3 bases from V and 5 bases from J, the junction contained 1 base not matched to a gene. The CDR3 runs 13 residues. CDR3 nucleotide sequence: TGTGCCAGCAGTTTGGGACAGGGGAACGAGCAGTACTTC. This sequence encodes CASSLGQGNEQYF.

This clonotype was detected only a few times. The CDR3 nucleotides read TGTGCCAGCAGCCCGGGGGACAATGAGCAGTTCTTC. It codes for CASSPGDNEQFF. V is TRBV7-3 and J is TRBJ2-1, with D perhaps matching TRBD2 (6 bases). Per germline, CDR1 SGHTA and CDR2 FQGTGA. Trimming removed 5 bases from V and 5 bases from J, with 7 bases in between. The CDR3 is made up of 12 amino acids.

For the CDR3, the DNA is TGTGCCAGCAGCTTACGGGAAGGAGAGACCCAGTACTTC. It yields the protein CASSLREGETQYF. The genes are TRBV7-3 and TRBJ2-5, with D possibly being TRBD2 (5 bases). CDR3 length equals 13 residues. The V gene's germline CDR1 is SGHTA and CDR2 FQGTGA. The V end lost 2 bases, the J end lost 4 bases, and 8 bases lay between the germline ends.

This clonotype rates as medium-sized. J is TRBJ1-4 and V is TRBV18; D not certain. The CDR3 sequence is 13 residues long. Trimming stripped 6 bases from V and 8 bases from J, with 13 bases between. The germline gives CDR1 KGHSH, CDR2 LQKENI. The CDR3 loop is CASSQRVAEKLFF. The CDR3 region has the DNA TGTGCCAGCTCGCAGAGGGTTGCAGAAAAACTGTTTTTT.

The chain combines TRBV7-9 with TRBJ1-2, with D hard to call. The CDR3 is 15 amino acids. The germline CDR1 and CDR2 sequences are SEHNR and FQNEAQ (reference sequence). V shed 5 bases and J shed 0 bases, with 13 bases lying between them. CDR3 nucleotides: TGTGCCAGCAGCCGGACTACCTCGGCTAACTATGGCTACACCTTC. Its translation is CASSRTTSANYGYTF.

About this clonotype: A junction end diverges from the germline sequence, so it may reflect a read error. The chain joins TRBV6-1 to TRBJ2-7; 14 positions match TRBD2. This CDR3 spans 18 amino acids. Germline lookup yields CDR1 MNHNS and CDR2 SASEGT. DNA of the CDR3: TGTGCCGGCAGTTACCCGACTAGCGGGAGGGCCAGTGGATACGAGCAGTACTTC. Encoded protein: CAGSYPTSGRASGYEQYF.

V usage is TRBV6-1 and J usage is TRBJ1-2; D ambiguous. CDR1 MNHNS and CDR2 SASEGT come from the germline V gene. Trimming pared 3 bases from V and 8 bases from J, leaving 13 bases between. The length of the CDR3 is 13 residues. The CDR3 region is CASSERRREGYTF. The CDR3 DNA reads as TGTGCCAGCAGTGAGCGCAGGAGAGAGGGCTACACCTTC.

By sample share, this clonotype is large (0.1 to 1%). The V call is TRBV24-1, the J call TRBJ2-5, with TRBD2 as a possible D gene (5 bases). The length of the CDR3 is 16 residues. V lost 1 base, J lost 2 bases, and 13 bases lay in between. Germline values: CDR1 KGHDR, CDR2 SFDVKD. CDR3 bases: TGTGCCACCAGTGATTTATGGGGAGAGACTCAAGAGACCCAGTACTTC. This codes for CATSDLWGETQETQYF.

Note on this clonotype: A much larger clone sits a single nucleotide away, making a read error possible. The chain links TRBV19 to TRBJ2-7, with 7 bases that match TRBD1. This CDR3 spans 15 amino acids. Losses at the gene ends were 9 bases for V and 4 bases for J; bases not matched to a gene: 15. The germline CDR1 and CDR2 sequences are LNHDA and SQIVND (reference sequence). The CDR3 coding sequence is TGTGCCAGCCCGGAGGACAGGTGGCAAATGTACGAGCAGTACTTC. It translates to CASPEDRWQMYEQYF.

The rearrangement uses TRBV11-3 and TRBJ2-2; 14 nucleotides line up with TRBD2. The germline V gene encodes CDR1 SGHNT and CDR2 YENEEA. V was pared by 6 bases and J by 10 bases, with 16 bases of the junction left unmatched. The CDR3 has 18 amino acids. CDR3 loop: CASSPGLAGADYTKELFF. The CDR3 bases are TGTGCCAGCAGTCCGGGACTAGCGGGAGCCGACTACACCAAGGAGCTGTTTTTT. The variable domain in full, completed from reference TRBV11-3 and TRBJ2-2, reads EAGVVQSPRYKIIEKKQPVAFWCNPISGHNTLYWYLQNLGQGPELLIRYENEEAVDDSQLPKDRFSAERLKGVDSTLKIQPAELGDSAVYLCASSPGLAGADYTKELFFGEGSRLTVL.

This clonotype is categorized as medium-sized. V is TRBV12-3 or TRBV12-4 and J is TRBJ2-1; TRBD2 matches at 8 bases. The CDR3 has 19 amino acids. V lost 5 bases and J lost 2; bases outside the gene matches: 17. CDR3 region: CASSTPGGTAPDPYNEQFF. The CDR3 nucleotides read TGTGCCAGCAGTACCCCGGGGGGGACCGCTCCGGACCCCTACAATGAGCAGTTCTTC.

This sequence joins TRBV6-2 or TRBV6-3 and TRBJ2-5; 7 bases line up with TRBD2. The CDR3 is 17 amino acids. CDR1 is MNHEY, CDR2 SVGEGT, per germline. Germline trimming cut 1 base from V and 1 base from J; bases unmatched to any gene: 9. The DNA for the CDR3 is TGTGCCAGCAGTTACTTAATTACGGGGGGAACCCAAGAGACCCAGTACTTC. Protein: CASSYLITGGTQETQYF.

This clonotype has more than one count but fewer than ten. This rearrangement joins TRBV6-1 to TRBJ1-1; 7 bases align to TRBD1. V shed 2 bases and J 1 base; nucleotides not matched to a gene: 10. CDR1 and CDR2 (germline): MNHNS, SASEGT. This CDR3 region has 17 residues. The CDR3 DNA sequence: TGTGCCAGCAGTGAATCACTGGGACAGTCCAAGAACACTGAAGCTTTCTTT. Residues: CASSESLGQSKNTEAFF.

On this clonotype: A much larger clone lies one base from this, so it may be a read error. The rearrangement joins TRBV6-4 to TRBJ2-3; tentatively, D is TRBD1 (6 bases). The CDR3 is 15 residues long. Germline assignment: CDR1 MRHNA and CDR2 SNTAGT. CDR3 protein: CTSSDRSGRTDTQYF. CDR3 coding DNA: TGTACCAGCAGTGACAGGTCGGGACGCACAGATACGCAGTATTTT.

The J gene is TRBJ1-6, the V gene TRBV11-3, with 8 nucleotides matching TRBD1. Germline V CDR1 and CDR2: SGHNT, YENEEA. V shed 5 bases and J 7 bases; nucleotides not matched to a gene: 7. The CDR3 runs to 15 residues. The CDR3 sequence: CASSPRTGINSPLHF. The CDR3, as DNA: TGTGCCAGCAGCCCCCGGACAGGGATCAATTCACCCCTCCACTTT.

The chain has TRBV4-3 and TRBJ1-1; D is uncertain. CDR1 and CDR2 from the germline V gene are LGHNA and YSLEER. Trimming took off 0 bases at V and 3 bases at J, with 5 bases between the two ends. The CDR3 loop spans 13 amino acids. The CDR3 loop reads CASSQDGDTEAFF. CDR3 coding DNA: TGCGCCAGCAGCCAAGACGGGGACACTGAAGCTTTCTTT.

This clonotype is medium-sized by share. The chain links TRBV19 to TRBJ2-1, with 7 bases aligning to TRBD2. J was trimmed by 4 bases and V by 4 bases; bases with no gene match: 10. CDR1 is LNHDA, CDR2 SQIVND, per germline (reference sequence). CDR3 length: 16 amino acids. CDR3 protein: CASSTRREKDYNEQFF. The CDR3 DNA reads TGTGCCAGTAGTACCCGGCGGGAGAAGGATTACAATGAGCAGTTCTTC.

By proportion, this clonotype is medium-sized. This rearrangement joins TRBV11-3 to TRBJ1-1; D remains ambiguous. CDR1 and CDR2 (germline): SGHNT, YENEEA. V was trimmed by 2 bases and J by 3 bases, leaving 7 bases between them. The CDR3 runs 13 residues. CDR3 DNA: TGTGCCAGCAGCTTATTGGTCGACACTGAAGCTTTCTTT. It translates to CASSLLVDTEAFF.

This clonotype is categorized as large. The V and J genes are TRBV6-5 and TRBJ2-1, with TRBD2 identical over 13 bases. This CDR3 comprises 15 residues. CDR1 is MNHEY and CDR2 is SVGAGI in the germline V gene. The ends lost 7 bases at V and 4 bases at J; junction bases unmatched: 4. The CDR3: CASTLGLAGYNEQFF. The CDR3 nucleotides are TGTGCCAGCACCTTGGGACTAGCGGGGTACAATGAGCAGTTCTTC.

Relative to its sample, this clonotype is large (0.1 to 1%). This chain connects TRBV6-4 to TRBJ2-3, with 7 bases lining up with TRBD2. CDR3 length: 15 residues. V shed 4 bases, J shed 3 bases, and the junction held 7 bases outside the gene matches. CDR1 and CDR2 from the germline V gene are MRHNA and SNTAGT. CDR3 in DNA: TGTGCCAGCAGTGTAGAAGCGGGAACGACAGATACGCAGTATTTT. This gives the protein CASSVEAGTTDTQYF.